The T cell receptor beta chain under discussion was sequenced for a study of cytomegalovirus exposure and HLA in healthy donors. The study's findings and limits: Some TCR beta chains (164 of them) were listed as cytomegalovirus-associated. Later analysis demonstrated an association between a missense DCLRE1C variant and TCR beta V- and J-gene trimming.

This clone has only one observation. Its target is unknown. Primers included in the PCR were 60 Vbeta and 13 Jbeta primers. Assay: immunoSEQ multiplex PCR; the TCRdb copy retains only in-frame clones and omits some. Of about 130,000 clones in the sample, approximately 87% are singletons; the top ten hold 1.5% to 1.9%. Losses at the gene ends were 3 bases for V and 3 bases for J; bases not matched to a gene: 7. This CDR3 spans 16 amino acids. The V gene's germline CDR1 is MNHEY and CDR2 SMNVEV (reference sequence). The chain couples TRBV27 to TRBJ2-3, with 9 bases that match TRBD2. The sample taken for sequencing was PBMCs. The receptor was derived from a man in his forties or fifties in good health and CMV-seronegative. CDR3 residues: CASSFQGLAGTDTQYF. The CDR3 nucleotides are TGTGCCAGCAGTTTCCAGGGACTAGCAGGGACAGATACGCAGTATTTT.